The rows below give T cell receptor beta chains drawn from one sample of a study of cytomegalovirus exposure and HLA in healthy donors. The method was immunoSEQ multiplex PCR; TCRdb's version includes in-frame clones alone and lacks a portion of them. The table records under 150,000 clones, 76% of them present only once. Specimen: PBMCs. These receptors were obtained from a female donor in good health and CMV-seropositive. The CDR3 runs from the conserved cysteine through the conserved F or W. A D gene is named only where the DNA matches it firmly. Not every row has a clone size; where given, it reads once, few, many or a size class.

CDR3 protein: CASSSGGNLYNEQFF
CDR3 DNA: TGTGCCAGCAGCTCGGGAGGGAACCTTTACAATGAGCAGTTCTTC
CDR3 length: 15
D gene: TRBD2
J gene: TRBJ2-1
V gene: TRBV5-4
clone size: NA

CDR3 protein: CASSPDRGGYEQYF
CDR3 DNA: TGTGCCAGCAGTCCGGACAGGGGCGGATACGAGCAGTACTTC
CDR3 length: 14
D gene: TRBD1
J gene: TRBJ2-7
V gene: TRBV6-5
clone size: NA

CDR3 protein: CASSAIPGQYEQYF
CDR3 DNA: TGCGCCAGCAGCGCAATTCCGGGACAATACGAGCAGTACTTC
CDR3 length: 14
D gene: NA
J gene: TRBJ2-7
V gene: TRBV5-1
clone size: NA

CDR3 protein: CASSLASGSSYNEQFF
CDR3 DNA: TGTGCCAGCAGCTTGGCCTCGGGGAGCTCCTACAATGAGCAGTTCTTC
CDR3 length: 16
D gene: NA
J gene: TRBJ2-1
V gene: TRBV5-5
clone size: NA

CDR3 protein: CASSEATGGGGYTF
CDR3 DNA: TGTGCCAGCAGTGAAGCCACAGGGGGGGGTGGCTACACCTTC
CDR3 length: 14
D gene: TRBD1
J gene: TRBJ1-2
V gene: TRBV6-1
clone size: NA

CDR3 protein: CASSVRASGSQETQYF
CDR3 DNA: TGTGCCAGCAGCGTACGGGCAAGCGGGAGTCAAGAGACCCAGTACTTC
CDR3 length: 16
D gene: TRBD2
J gene: TRBJ2-5
V gene: TRBV9
clone size: NA

CDR3 protein: CASSYRTGLMNTEAFF
CDR3 DNA: TGTGCCAGCAGTTACCGGACAGGGCTCATGAACACTGAAGCTTTCTTT
CDR3 length: 16
D gene: TRBD1
J gene: TRBJ1-1
V gene: TRBV27
clone size: once

CDR3 protein: CASSLEGEETQYF
CDR3 DNA: TGCGCCAGCAGCTTGGAGGGGGAAGAGACCCAGTACTTC
CDR3 length: 13
D gene: NA
J gene: TRBJ2-5
V gene: TRBV5-1
clone size: NA

CDR3 protein: CASSKHLAGGNNEQFF
CDR3 DNA: TGTGCCAGTAGTAAACACTTAGCGGGGGGGAACAATGAGCAGTTCTTC
CDR3 length: 16
D gene: TRBD2
J gene: TRBJ2-1
V gene: TRBV19
clone size: NA

CDR3 protein: CASSATGWNTEAFF
CDR3 DNA: TGTGCCAGCAGCGCGACAGGGTGGAACACTGAAGCTTTCTTT
CDR3 length: 14
D gene: TRBD1
J gene: TRBJ1-1
V gene: TRBV9
clone size: NA

CDR3 protein: CASSAGTGGYEQYF
CDR3 DNA: TGTGCCAGCAGCGCCGGGACAGGCGGATACGAGCAGTACTTC
CDR3 length: 14
D gene: TRBD1
J gene: TRBJ2-7
V gene: TRBV9
clone size: NA

CDR3 protein: CASSEGTGPAYEQYF
CDR3 DNA: TGTGCCAGCAGCGAAGGGACAGGGCCAGCCTACGAGCAGTACTTC
CDR3 length: 15
D gene: TRBD1
J gene: TRBJ2-7
V gene: TRBV7-6
clone size: NA

CDR3 protein: CASSALPRTGLDEQYF
CDR3 DNA: TGTGCCAGCAGCGCATTGCCAAGGACAGGGTTGGACGAGCAGTACTTC
CDR3 length: 16
D gene: TRBD1
J gene: TRBJ2-7
V gene: TRBV9
clone size: NA

CDR3 protein: CASRRDSVVTNEKLFF
CDR3 DNA: TGTGCCAGCAGAAGGGACAGTGTGGTAACTAATGAAAAACTGTTTTTT
CDR3 length: 16
D gene: TRBD1
J gene: TRBJ1-4
V gene: TRBV6-6
clone size: few

CDR3 protein: CAIGEGREGYEQYF
CDR3 DNA: TGTGCCATCGGGGAGGGGCGGGAGGGCTACGAGCAGTACTTC
CDR3 length: 14
D gene: TRBD2
J gene: TRBJ2-7
V gene: TRBV10-3
clone size: once

CDR3 protein: CASSPDLSSYNEQFF
CDR3 DNA: TGTGCCAGTAGTCCAGACTTGAGCTCCTACAATGAGCAGTTCTTC
CDR3 length: 15
D gene: NA
J gene: TRBJ2-1
V gene: TRBV19
clone size: NA